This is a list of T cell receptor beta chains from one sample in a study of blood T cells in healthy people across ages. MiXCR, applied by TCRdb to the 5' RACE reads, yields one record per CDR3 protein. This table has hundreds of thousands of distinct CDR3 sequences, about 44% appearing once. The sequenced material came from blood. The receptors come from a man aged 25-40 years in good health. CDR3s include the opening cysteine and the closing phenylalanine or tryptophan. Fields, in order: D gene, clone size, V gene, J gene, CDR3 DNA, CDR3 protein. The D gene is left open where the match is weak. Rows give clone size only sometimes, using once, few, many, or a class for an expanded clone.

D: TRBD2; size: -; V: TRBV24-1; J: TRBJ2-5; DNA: TGTGCCACCAGTGACCCTAACAAGCATAGCGGGGTAAACAATGAGCAGTACTTC; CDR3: CATSDPNKHSGVNNEQYF
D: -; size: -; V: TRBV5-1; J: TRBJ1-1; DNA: TGCGCCAGCAGCGCCGAGCGGGGAGGGGGGCCTGAAGCTTTCTTT; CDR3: CASSAERGGGPEAFF
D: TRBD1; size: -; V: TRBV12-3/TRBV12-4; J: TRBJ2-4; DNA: TGTGCCAGCAGTTTAGACGGGACAGTGGAAAACATTCAGTACTTC; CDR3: CASSLDGTVENIQYF
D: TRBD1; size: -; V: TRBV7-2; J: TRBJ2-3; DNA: TGTGCCAGCAGCCACGGACAGGAGAGCACAGATACGCAGTATTTT; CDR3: CASSHGQESTDTQYF
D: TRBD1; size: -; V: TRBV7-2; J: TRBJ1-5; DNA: TGTGCCAGCAGTGACAGGGGTCTCCAGCCCCAGCATTTT; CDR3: CASSDRGLQPQHF
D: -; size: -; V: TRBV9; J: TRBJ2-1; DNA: TGTGCCAGCAGCGTAGTGGAGGGGTTTGAGCAGTTCTTC; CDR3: CASSVVEGFEQFF
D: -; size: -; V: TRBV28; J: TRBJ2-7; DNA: TGTGCCAGCAGTACTCCCGAAGGGTCCTACGAGCAGTACTTC; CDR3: CASSTPEGSYEQYF
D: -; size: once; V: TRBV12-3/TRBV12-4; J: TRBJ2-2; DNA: TGTGCCAGCAGTTTAGCGATAGCGGCGTCGACCGGGGAGCTGTTTTTT; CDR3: CASSLAIAASTGELFF
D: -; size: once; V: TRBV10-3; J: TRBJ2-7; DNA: TGTGCCATCAGTGACCAGGGGACCTACGAGCAGTACTTC; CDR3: CAISDQGTYEQYF
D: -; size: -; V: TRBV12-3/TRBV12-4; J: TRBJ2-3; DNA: TGTGCCAGCAGTTTAAAGGCAGGGCACACAGATACGCAGTATTTT; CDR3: CASSLKAGHTDTQYF
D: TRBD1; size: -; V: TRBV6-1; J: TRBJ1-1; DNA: TGTGCCAGCACGCAGGGGGCGTTGAACACTGAAGCTTTCTTT; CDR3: CASTQGALNTEAFF
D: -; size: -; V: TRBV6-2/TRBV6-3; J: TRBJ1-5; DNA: TGTGCCAGCAGTTACTCGGCAGGCGTTAGCAATCAGCCCCAGCATTTT; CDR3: CASSYSAGVSNQPQHF
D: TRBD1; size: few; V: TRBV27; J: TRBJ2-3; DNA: TGTGCCAGCAGGGGCGGGACAGGGTTTTATACGCAGTATTTT; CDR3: CASRGGTGFYTQYF
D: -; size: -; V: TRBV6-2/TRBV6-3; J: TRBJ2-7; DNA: TGTGCCAGCAGTTACGAGGTGGGGTACGAGCAGTACTTC; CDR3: CASSYEVGYEQYF
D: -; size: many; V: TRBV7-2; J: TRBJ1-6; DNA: TGTGCCAGCAGCCTTGCCGCAGGGCCCAATTCACCCCTCCACTTT; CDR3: CASSLAAGPNSPLHF
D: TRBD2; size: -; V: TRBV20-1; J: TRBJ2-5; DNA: TGCAGTGCTAGAGTAGCGGGGGGCAGTAAAGAGACCCAGTACTTC; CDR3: CSARVAGGSKETQYF
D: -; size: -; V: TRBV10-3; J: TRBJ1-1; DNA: TGTGCCATCAGTGACCGTGGCGACATTAACACTGAAGCTTTCTTT; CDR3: CAISDRGDINTEAFF
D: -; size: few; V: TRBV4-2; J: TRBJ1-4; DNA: TGTGCCAGCAGCCAAGCCCCTAAGGAAAAACTGTTTTTT; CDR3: CASSQAPKEKLFF
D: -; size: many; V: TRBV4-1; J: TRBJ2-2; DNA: TGCGCCAGCAGCCAAGATCGTGAACTTATGAACACCGGGGAGCTGTTTTTT; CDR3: CASSQDRELMNTGELFF
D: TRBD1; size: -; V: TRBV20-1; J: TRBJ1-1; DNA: TGCAGTGCTGCAGACAGGGGTACAGATGAAGCTTTCTTT; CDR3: CSAADRGTDEAFF
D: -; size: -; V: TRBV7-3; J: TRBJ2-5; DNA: TGTGCCAGCAGCTTAAGCGGGGACCAAGAGACCCAGTACTTC; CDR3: CASSLSGDQETQYF
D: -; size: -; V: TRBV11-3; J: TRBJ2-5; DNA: TGTGCCAGCAGCCCACGGAAAACAGGGAGTAAGTTAGAAGAGACCCAGTACTTC; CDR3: CASSPRKTGSKLEETQYF
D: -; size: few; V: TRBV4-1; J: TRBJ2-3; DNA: TGCGCCAGCAGCCTCTCGGACCAAGATACGCAGTATTTT; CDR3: CASSLSDQDTQYF
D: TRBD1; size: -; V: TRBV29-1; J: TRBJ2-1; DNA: TGCAGCGTTGCCACCGGGACAGGGTCGAGTGAGCAGTTCTTC; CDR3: CSVATGTGSSEQFF
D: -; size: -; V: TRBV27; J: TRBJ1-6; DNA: TGTGCCAGCAGTTTAACCCCGGGGGGGTCGAATAATTCACCCCTCCACTTT; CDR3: CASSLTPGGSNNSPLHF
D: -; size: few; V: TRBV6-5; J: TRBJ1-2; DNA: TGTGCCAGCAGCCTACGAGACACCTATGGCTACACCTTC; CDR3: CASSLRDTYGYTF
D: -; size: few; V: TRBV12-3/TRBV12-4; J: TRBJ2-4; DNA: TGTGCCAGCAGTTTACTAGCCAAAAACATTCAGTACTTC; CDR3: CASSLLAKNIQYF
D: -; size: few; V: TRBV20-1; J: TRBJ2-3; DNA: TGCAGTGCGGAGAGAGGATCTGGCACAGATACGCAGTATTTT; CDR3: CSAERGSGTDTQYF
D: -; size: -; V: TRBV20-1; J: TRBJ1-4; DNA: TGCAGTGCTACGGACGGAACTGAAAAACTGTTTTTT; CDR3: CSATDGTEKLFF
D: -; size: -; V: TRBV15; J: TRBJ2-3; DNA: TGTGCCACCAGCATCGAGGCTAGCACAGATACGCAGTATTTT; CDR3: CATSIEASTDTQYF
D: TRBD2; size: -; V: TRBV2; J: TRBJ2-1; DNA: TGTGCCAGCAGTGAAAACGGGGGGGTCTTCCATGAGCAGTTCTTC; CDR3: CASSENGGVFHEQFF
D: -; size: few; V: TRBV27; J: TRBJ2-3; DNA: TGTGCCAGCGGCGCCCTCACAGATACGCAGTATTTT; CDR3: CASGALTDTQYF
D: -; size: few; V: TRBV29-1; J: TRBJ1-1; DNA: TGCAGCGTAAAAAACATCCAGGACAGAGGATGGGAGTTGAACACTGAAGCTTTCTTT; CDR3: CSVKNIQDRGWELNTEAFF
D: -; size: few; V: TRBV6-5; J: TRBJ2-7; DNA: TGTGCCAGCAGTTACTCGTTGGACACCTCCTACGAGCAGTACTTC; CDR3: CASSYSLDTSYEQYF
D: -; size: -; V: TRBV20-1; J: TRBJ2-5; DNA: TGCAGTGCTGGGGGGATAATAGCAGAGACCCAGTACTTC; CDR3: CSAGGIIAETQYF
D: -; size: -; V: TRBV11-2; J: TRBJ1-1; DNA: TGTGCCAGCAGGTACCTCACTGCGCCGGAAGCTTTCTTT; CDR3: CASRYLTAPEAFF
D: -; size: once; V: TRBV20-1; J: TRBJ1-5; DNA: TGCAGTGCGGAGGTCCGTTTGGGTAATCAGCCCCAGCATTTT; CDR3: CSAEVRLGNQPQHF
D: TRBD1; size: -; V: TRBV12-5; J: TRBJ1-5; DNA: TGTGGAGAAACAGGGGGCTTCAGCAATCAGCCCCAGCATTTT; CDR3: CGETGGFSNQPQHF
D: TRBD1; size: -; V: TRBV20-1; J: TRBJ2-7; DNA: TGCAGTGCCTACACCGGGACAGGGGGCTTATACGAGCAGTACTTC; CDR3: CSAYTGTGGLYEQYF
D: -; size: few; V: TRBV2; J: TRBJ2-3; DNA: TGTGCCAGCGCCGGGGGAGCCGGTACGCAGTATTTT; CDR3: CASAGGAGTQYF
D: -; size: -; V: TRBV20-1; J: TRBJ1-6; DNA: TGCAGTGCTCCTAGCCGAGAAGCTTCACCCCTCCACTTT; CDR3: CSAPSREASPLHF
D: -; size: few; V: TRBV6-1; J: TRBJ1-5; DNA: TGTGCCACCGTACAGGGAATGAGCAATCAGCCCCAGCATTTT; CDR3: CATVQGMSNQPQHF
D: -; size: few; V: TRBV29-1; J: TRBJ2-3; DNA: TGCAGCGCCGGGGACTTCCCAGGCGCAGATACGCAGTATTTT; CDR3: CSAGDFPGADTQYF
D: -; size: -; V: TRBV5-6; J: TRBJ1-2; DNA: TGTGCCAGCAGCCTCGCCTTGGGGGGGACCCCTCGTGGCTACACCTTC; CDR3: CASSLALGGTPRGYTF
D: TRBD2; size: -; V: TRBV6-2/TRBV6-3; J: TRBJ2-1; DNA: TGTGCCAGCAGTTCCCCGTTTCTAGCGGGGTTGGTGGGTGAGCAGTTCTTC; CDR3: CASSSPFLAGLVGEQFF
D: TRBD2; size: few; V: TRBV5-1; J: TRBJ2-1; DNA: TGCGCCAGCAGCCCTAGCCTGACTAGCGGGGGTCAGGAGAATGAGCAGTTCTTC; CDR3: CASSPSLTSGGQENEQFF
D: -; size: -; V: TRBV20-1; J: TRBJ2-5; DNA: TGCAGTGCGCCCCCCCTGGGGAGAGAAGAGACCCAGTACTTC; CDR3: CSAPPLGREETQYF
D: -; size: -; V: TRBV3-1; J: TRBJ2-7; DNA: TGTGCCAGCAGCCATCACAGGGTAGGCTACGAGCAGTACTTC; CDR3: CASSHHRVGYEQYF
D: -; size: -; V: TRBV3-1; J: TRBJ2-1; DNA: TGTGCCAGCAGCCCCCGAGAGGGGAAAGGGAGGAATGAGCAGTTCTTC; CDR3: CASSPREGKGRNEQFF
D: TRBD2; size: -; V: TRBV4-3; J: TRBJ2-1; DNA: TGCGCCAGCAGCCAAGATCCTAGCGGGGCTTACAATGAGCAGTTCTTC; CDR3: CASSQDPSGAYNEQFF
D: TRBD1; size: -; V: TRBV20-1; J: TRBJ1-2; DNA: TGCAGAGGACAGGGTAACTATGGCTACACCTTC; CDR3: CRGQGNYGYTF